This T cell receptor beta chain derives from a study of cytomegalovirus exposure and HLA in healthy donors (dated by TCRdb to about 2017). A note on the overall study: According to an earlier analysis of 587 of the donors, about 179 million T cells yielded 117 million unique TCR beta sequences and 276 Gb of sequence data. About 300 gigabases of sequencing data and tens of millions of unique TCR sequences made up an early release that covered several hundred HLA-typed donors. Of the 300 to 500 genotyped donors, approximately 80% were placed in the genetic ancestry cluster associated with self-reported Caucasian donors. The study aimed to test whether signatures of past pathogen exposure could be identified by cataloging public T cell receptors. The T cell repertoires of around 730 subjects were profiled by immunosequencing and related to cytomegalovirus serostatus. Along with the approximately 700-subject first cohort, a separate validation cohort of over a hundred different subjects was used. To predict cytomegalovirus infection status, the study combined high-throughput TCR immunosequencing, statistical association of individual TCRs with disease status, and machine learning. To study patterns of TCR occurrence, a later analysis re-analyzed previously published TCR beta repertoires from just over 650 donors and added high-resolution HLA genotyping. Rather than drawing on any new phenotypic data, the later analysis identified candidate immune exposures from TCR beta sequences and the way those sequences occurred across donors. To decide whether each TCR beta V gene segment behaved as functional or pseudogenic, an earlier analysis of fewer than 750 of the donors relied on high-throughput TCR beta sequencing. Alongside the repertoire data, information on donor age, sex, ethnicity and CMV serostatus was compiled. Genome-wide SNP genotypes for about 65% of the 666 donors were used in a later genetic analysis, which treated that subset as a discovery cohort. All discovery cohort repertoires had been generated using a single sequencing platform. HLA typing included class I and class II loci at four-digit resolution. Typing coverage varied by locus: roughly 629-630 donors for A, B, C, DRB1 and DQB1; approximately 500 for DQA1; approximately 570 for DPA1; approximately 490 for DPB1. Roughly 5 DR-DQ haplotypes were handled as single units for association and clustering because linkage in the cohort was strong. Among around 400 genotyped donors of the cohort, an average of around 240,000 unique TCR beta nucleotide sequences was sequenced per donor, of which about 20% were non-productive. On the study overall, not on this receptor specifically: In this cohort, only TCR beta chains were sequenced, and detectable features were limited by the absence of alpha or paired-chain data. In the study, about 150 TCR beta chains were listed as associated with cytomegalovirus. Because HLA typing was missing for some donors at each locus, association tests included only the typed subset. Most TCR sequences were observed very rarely across donors, whereas some public TCRs were present in many individuals. According to a later genetic analysis, donors in an Asian-associated ancestry cluster had fewer N-insertions in productive TCRs than the approximately 610-donor mean. Correlated functional status among segregating V segments might be attributable to linkage disequilibrium, but an unknown experimental factor could not be ruled out. A group of highly shared sequence variants was considered likely to be a technical artifact of the sequencing pipeline. When HLA alleles, especially DR and DQ, strongly co-occurred, TCR associations were difficult to assign to individual alleles. Three of the identified cytomegalovirus-associated TCR beta chains were confirmed in vitro to be specific for cytomegalovirus antigens. Some IMGT-functional V segments, including TRBV6-2 and TRBV6-3, could not be distinguished by the 87-base-pair reads and were therefore excluded. The classifier was reported to diagnose cytomegalovirus status with high specificity and sensitivity in both the original cohort and the validation cohort. Broadly in line with IMGT annotations, most TCR beta V segments showed up in productive rearrangements about 87% or about 30% of the time in an earlier analysis of roughly 590 of the donors. CMV serostatus was the only immune exposure information available for the cohort. According to a later analysis, parvovirus B19, influenza, CMV and Epstein-Barr virus appeared linked to several top co-occurrence clusters. A later analysis associated 15,000 to 20,000 TCR beta sequences with specific HLA alleles at a false discovery rate of 0.05. A further reported finding was that TCR beta sequences accurately predicted the HLA-A and HLA-B alleles for most subjects in the first cohort. In a later analysis, TCR association rates were found to vary across HLA loci, with the most associated TCRs seen for DRB1 alleles and the fewest for HLA-C alleles. Compared with equally common non-associated chains, HLA-associated TCR beta chains in a later analysis were more clonally expanded and had lower generation probabilities. The presence/absence analyses assumed that sequencing depth was roughly uniform across donors, and that assumption may not be true. The earlier analysis of 450 to 700 of the donors excluded seventeen rarely observed V segments, including chromosome 9 orphons, because counts were too low. In a later genetic analysis, a missense DCLRE1C variant was associated with V-gene and J-gene trimming of TCR beta chains, and the association was replicated in an independent cohort. A later analysis found that most CMV-associated TCR beta chains appeared HLA-restricted, with HLA associations seemingly driven largely by CMV exposure. The authors suggested that the approach could potentially be generalized to other disease states and immunological phenotypes.

For this clone: Its binding antigen is unknown. No much larger clone is present one base from it, and per-base qualities are unavailable.

In total, around 600 healthy bone marrow donors made up the cohort. Cohort members were all nominally healthy when sampled, although unrecorded immune exposures were likely present. The donor was CMV seronegative and was included in the group of a few hundred seronegative cohort members. Every donor gave a peripheral blood sample, and the peripheral blood mononuclear cells from that sample were used for TCR beta sequencing. Genomic DNA was extracted from the blood cell samples with the Qiagen DNeasy Blood Extraction Kit. The CDR3 starts with the cysteine, ends with the phenylalanine, and has 17 residues. CDR3 DNA is the only sequence kept; it has 51 bases, read in frame from the first base. CDR1 and CDR2, looked up from the germline V gene, are KGHSH and LQKENI. At the junction V is shortened by 3 bases and J by 8 bases, with 23 bases in between. Libraries were constructed by the immunoSEQ multiplex PCR assay. For the multiplex PCR, a mixture combining 60 forward primers for TCR Vbeta segments and 13 reverse primers for TCR Jbeta segments was used. The CDR3 region of rearranged TCR beta genes was amplified from genomic DNA by a multiplex PCR assay. Amplified TCR beta libraries were sequenced as 87-base-pair reads on the Illumina HiSeq System. The paper's processing steps were these. A later analysis counted about 76 million unique TCR beta chains across the 650 to 700 repertoires, and some 11 million of these chains were shared by at least two donors. A nearest-neighbor algorithm error-corrected the raw reads and collapsed the reads into unique sequences, merging closely related sequences to remove PCR and sequencing errors. Alignment of CDR3 sequences to IMGT reference sequences was used to assign V, D and J gene segments. For a sequence to be retained, a match of at least six nucleotides to both a V gene segment and a J gene segment was required. A rearrangement counted as productive if the CDR3 had no stop codons and remained in frame with V and J, and every other rearrangement counted as non-productive. CDR3 was defined according to IMGT convention as the region running from the second conserved V-encoded cysteine to the conserved J-encoded phenylalanine. Sequences without an unambiguous match to a single V gene segment were excluded from the earlier analysis of 587 of the donors. In an earlier analysis of almost 600 of the donors, a V segment was called functional when productive rearrangements were above 56.7%, and segregating when the standard deviation between donors exceeded 5%. To diagnose cytomegalovirus status from the catalog of TCR beta chain sequences, a statistical classification framework was built. In a later analysis, V and J genes were assigned by comparing TCR nucleotide sequences against IMGT/GENE-DB human TR gene sequences. Using the TCRdist pipeline, a later analysis assigned CDR3 sequences along with most-parsimonious VDJ recombination scenarios. In a later analysis, every TCR beta chain was defined by the combination of its CDR3 amino acid sequence and its V-gene family, and reads without a unique V-gene family were dropped. To address suspected cross-contamination and a sequencing artifact, a later analysis removed roughly 640 highly shared, low-generation-probability nucleotide sequences. For each public chain, a later analysis derived a clonal expansion index from normalized ranks of inferred template counts within each repertoire. In a later analysis, generation probabilities were computed using a VDJ recombination model fitted to out-of-frame rearrangements, and the results were checked against IGoR. In a later analysis, TCR-TCR, TCR-HLA and TCR-CMV co-occurrence was scored with hypergeometric tests, and a repertoire-size bias correction was applied to TCR pairs. To estimate false discovery rates, a later analysis permuted the HLA or CMV assignments 20 times. A later analysis grouped co-occurring TCRs with DBSCAN, adding TCRdist sequence similarity when clustering within HLA-allele-positive subsets. Co-occurrence clustering excluded repertoires with fewer than 30,000 or more than 120,000 public chains, plus five with anomalous nucleotide sharing. This is the immuneACCESS table as TCRdb keeps it, with only in-frame sequences that have V and J called. A part of the clones is gone; compared with another copy, unresolved V genes explain less than half, and the rest is unexplained. The DNA gave D and trimming, while V, J and clone size come from that table. A total of 100,000 to 150,000 clones appear in this sample, roughly 84% of them only once. The ten biggest clones cover around 1.2% of the sample.

The receptor was isolated from a girl aged 2-10 years in good health and CMV-seronegative. The rearrangement joined TRBV18 to TRBJ2-1; too little of a D gene remains to name it. Material: PBMCs. The DNA sequence is TGTGCCAGCTCACCCCCCCTGAGCGTCACGATACATGATGAGCAGTTCTTC. Its translation is CASSPPLSVTIHDEQFF.